These 6 T cell receptor beta chains were sequenced from one sample in a study of cytomegalovirus exposure and HLA in healthy donors. 13 Jbeta primers and 60 Vbeta primers were used for the PCR. The method was immunoSEQ multiplex PCR; TCRdb's version includes in-frame clones alone and lacks a portion of them. The table has around 140,000 clones, roughly 75% seen once. The sequenced sample was PBMCs. These receptors all stem from a female donor in good health and CMV-seronegative.

The chain carries TRBV2 and TRBJ1-2; TRBD1 aligns across 8 bases. There are 15 residues in the CDR3. The junction had 7 bases not matched to a gene; V was cut back by 2 bases and J by 5 bases. The V gene's germline CDR1 is SNHLY and CDR2 FYNNEI. As DNA, the CDR3 is TGTGCCAGCAGTGAACCTCAGACAGGGGAGTATGGCTACACCTTC. Protein sequence: CASSEPQTGEYGYTF.

This clone was observed a handful of times. The CDR3 bases are TGCGCCAGCAGCCAGGATCCTTCCAGGGAGCAGTTCTTC. Translation: CASSQDPSREQFF. This chain connects TRBV4-3 to TRBJ2-1; the D is unclear. The CDR3 sequence is 13 residues long. The V and J ends lost 3 bases and 10 bases respectively, with 13 bases between them. Germline V lookup: CDR1 LGHNA, CDR2 YSLEER.

The chain combines TRBV5-1 with TRBJ2-3, with 14 nucleotides matching TRBD2. Per germline, CDR1 SGHRS and CDR2 YFSETQ. After removal of 0 bases from V and 6 bases from J, the junction contained 9 bases not matched to a gene. The CDR3 sequence is 18 residues long. The CDR3 sequence: CASSLGGLAGGSVDTQYF. In DNA, the CDR3 is TGCGCCAGCAGCTTGGGCGGACTAGCGGGGGGTAGTGTGGATACGCAGTATTTT.

CDR3 nucleotides: TGTGCCAGCAATCCGGGGGGGGGAATCAATGAGCAGTTCTTC. Protein sequence: CASNPGGGINEQFF. The chain couples TRBV6-1 to TRBJ2-1; 8 bases are a match to TRBD2. Germline CDR1 MNHNS, CDR2 SASEGT. Unmatched junction bases numbered 8, after V lost 7 bases and J lost 6 bases. The length of the CDR3 is 14 residues.

This clone was picked up a small number of times. This chain joins TRBV5-4 and TRBJ1-3, with 9 positions matching TRBD1. This CDR3 is built from 15 residues. The V and J ends lost 4 bases and 7 bases, in that order; junction bases with no gene match: 9. Per the germline V gene, CDR1 is SGHNT and CDR2 is YYREEE (reference sequence). Written as DNA, the CDR3 is TGTGCCAGCAGCCACGACAGGGGGGCGATCAACACCATATATTTT. Encoded protein: CASSHDRGAINTIYF.

The rearrangement joins TRBV27 to TRBJ1-1; possibly TRBD1 for D (5 bases). The germline V gene has CDR1 MNHEY and CDR2 SMNVEV (reference sequence). CDR3 length: 15 residues. Trimming stripped 3 bases from V and 1 base from J, with 12 bases between. In nucleotides, the CDR3 is TGTGCCAGCAGTTTTCAGGGCTCGCGGAACACTGAAGCTTTCTTT. It encodes CASSFQGSRNTEAFF.